This T cell receptor beta chain was recovered during a study of post-analysis software for immune sequencing data. Study-wide results and caveats: Compared with controls, patients showed significantly lower normalized Chao1 diversity. About 5 TRBV segments (TRBV5-6, TRBV5-1 and TRBV20-1 among them) occurred more frequently in patients than in controls. By F measure, strong co-clustering occurred among samples prepared in the same batch.

TCR beta libraries were prepared from cDNA with unique molecular identifiers. Input populations of roughly 0.9 to 10 million T cells gave rise to 500,000 to 600,000 cDNA molecules. One entry per CDR3 protein, called by TCRdb with MiXCR from the PCR reads. The sample records approximately 630,000 distinct CDR3 sequences, more than 50% being singletons. Turning to this clonotype: What it binds is not known.

Per the germline V gene, CDR1 is MNHEY and CDR2 is SMNVEV (reference sequence). This CDR3 comprises 17 residues. The ends lost 5 bases at V and 1 base at J; junction bases unmatched: 12. The specimen was blood. V and J are TRBV27 and TRBJ1-1, with 8 bases that match TRBD1. This sequence originates from a girl aged 2-10 years with multiple sclerosis. Here the CDR3 DNA reads TGTGCCAGCAGTGATCACAGGGGGAGGAGAAAGAACACTGAAGCTTTCTTT. Translation gives CASSDHRGRRKNTEAFF.